The TCR beta chain under discussion was sequenced for a study of regulatory T cells in long-lasting Graves disease. CDR3-region Arm-PCR and iRepertoire HTBI primers produced the TCR beta libraries. One entry per CDR3 protein, called by TCRdb with MiXCR from the multiplex PCR reads. The data show roughly 450,000 distinct CDR3 sequences, less than 25% seen once. Time point here: persistent/refractory GD, antithyroid drugs over 5 years with positive TRAb. PBMC-extracted RNA yielded the TCR library. Many counts were recorded for this clonotype. The V gene's germline CDR1 is MNHEY and CDR2 SVGEGT. Trimming cost V 4 bases and J 6 bases; bases outside gene matches: 15. The CDR3 consists of 17 residues.

Here the sequenced sample was peripheral blood mononuclear cells (PBMCs), taken when the disease was refractory, from a patient treated with antithyroid drugs. The chain has TRBV6-2 or TRBV6-3 and TRBJ2-7; 10 bases are shared with TRBD2. The source is a female donor with Graves disease. CDR3 DNA sequence: TGTGCCAGCAGTTCCACACGAACCCTAGCGGGGGCCGTCGAGCAGTACTTC. Its protein product is CASSSTRTLAGAVEQYF.